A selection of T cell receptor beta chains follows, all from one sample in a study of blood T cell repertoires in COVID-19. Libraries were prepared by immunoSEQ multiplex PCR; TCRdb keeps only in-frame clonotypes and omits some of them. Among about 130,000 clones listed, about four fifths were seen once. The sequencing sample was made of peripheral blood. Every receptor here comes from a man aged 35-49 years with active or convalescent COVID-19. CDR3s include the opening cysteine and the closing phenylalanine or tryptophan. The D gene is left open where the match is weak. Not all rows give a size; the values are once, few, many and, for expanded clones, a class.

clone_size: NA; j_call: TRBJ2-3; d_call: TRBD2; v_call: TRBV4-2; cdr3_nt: TGTGCCAGCAGCCAAGATCGGACTAGCGGGAGTTCACATACGCAGTATTTT; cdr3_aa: CASSQDRTSGSSHTQYF
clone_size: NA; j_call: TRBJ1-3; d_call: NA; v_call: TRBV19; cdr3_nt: TGTGCCAGTAGTAAGTTAGGAGGCGGAAACACCATATATTTT; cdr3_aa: CASSKLGGGNTIYF
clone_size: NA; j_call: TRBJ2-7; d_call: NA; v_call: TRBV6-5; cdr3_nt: TGTGCCAGCAGTTACTCCGGTGGAGGGGAGCAGTACTTC; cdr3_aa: CASSYSGGGEQYF
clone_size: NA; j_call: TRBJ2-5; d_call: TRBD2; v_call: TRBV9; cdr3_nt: TGTGCCAGTGGGGGGGAGTGGCGGCAAGAGACCCAGTACTTC; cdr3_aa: CASGGEWRQETQYF
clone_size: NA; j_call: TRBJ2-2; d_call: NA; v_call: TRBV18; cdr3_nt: TGTGCCAGCTCACTGGACCCGATGGGGCGTGCGAACACCGGGGAGCTGTTTTTT; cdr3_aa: CASSLDPMGRANTGELFF
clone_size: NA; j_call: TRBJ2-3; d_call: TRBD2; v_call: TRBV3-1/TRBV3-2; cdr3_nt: TGTGCCAGCAGCCAAGGGCACCTAGCGGGAGGGGGAGATACGCAGTATTTT; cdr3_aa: CASSQGHLAGGGDTQYF
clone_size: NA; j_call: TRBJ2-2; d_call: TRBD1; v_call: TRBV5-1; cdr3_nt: TGCGCCAGCAGCGCGGGACAGGGCCTTCCCCTCCGGGGCGGGGAGCTGTTTTTT; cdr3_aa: CASSAGQGLPLRGGELFF
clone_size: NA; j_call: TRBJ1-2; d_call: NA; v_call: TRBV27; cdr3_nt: TGTGCCAGCAGGCCCCCCGGAGCGAACTATGGCTACACCTTC; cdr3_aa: CASRPPGANYGYTF
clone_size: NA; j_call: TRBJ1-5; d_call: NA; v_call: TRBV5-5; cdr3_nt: TGTGCCAGCAGCTTGGTTACAGGGAACAATCAGCCCCAGCATTTT; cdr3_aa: CASSLVTGNNQPQHF
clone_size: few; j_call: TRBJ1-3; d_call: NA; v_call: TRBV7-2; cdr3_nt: TGTGCCAGCAGCTTAGCCCAGGTGCTCTCTGGAAACACCATATATTTT; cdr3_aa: CASSLAQVLSGNTIYF
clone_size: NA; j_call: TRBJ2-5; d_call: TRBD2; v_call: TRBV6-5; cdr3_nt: TGTGCCATAGGGGAGGGACGGGAGACCCAGTACTTC; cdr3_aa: CAIGEGRETQYF
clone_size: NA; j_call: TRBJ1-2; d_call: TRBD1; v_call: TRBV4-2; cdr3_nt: TGTGCCAGCAGCCAAGAATCCAGGGGGTTTTCTGGCTACACCTTC; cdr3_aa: CASSQESRGFSGYTF
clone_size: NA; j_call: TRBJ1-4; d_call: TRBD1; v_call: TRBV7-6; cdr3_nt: TGTGCCAGCAGCCAGACAGGGGGCGCAGCTAATGAAAAACTGTTTTTT; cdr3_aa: CASSQTGGAANEKLFF
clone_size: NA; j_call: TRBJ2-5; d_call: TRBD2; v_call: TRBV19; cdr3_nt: TGTGCCAGTAGTACACCGAAGGGAGGGGCGGGGGGCCAAGAGACCCAGTACTTC; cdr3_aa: CASSTPKGGAGGQETQYF
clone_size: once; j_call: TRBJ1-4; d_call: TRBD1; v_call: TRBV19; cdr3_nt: TGTGCCAGTAGTATTGGGGGGACAGCTAATGAAAAACTGTTTTTT; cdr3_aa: CASSIGGTANEKLFF
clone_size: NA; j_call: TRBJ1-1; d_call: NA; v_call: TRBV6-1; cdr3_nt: TGTGCCAGCAGTGAACGGGGAAGGAACACTGAAGCTTTCTTT; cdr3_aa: CASSERGRNTEAFF
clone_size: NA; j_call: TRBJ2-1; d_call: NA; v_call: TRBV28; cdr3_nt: TGTGCCAGCAGTTCGGAGATCTTCTCCTACAATGAGCAGTTCTTC; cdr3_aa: CASSSEIFSYNEQFF
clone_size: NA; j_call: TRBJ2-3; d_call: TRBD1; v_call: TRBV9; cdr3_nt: TGTGCCAGCAGCCCCATCGGACAGGGGGATACAGATACGCAGTATTTT; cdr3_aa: CASSPIGQGDTDTQYF
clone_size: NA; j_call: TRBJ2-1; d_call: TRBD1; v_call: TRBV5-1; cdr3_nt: TGCGCCAGCAGCTTGGCTAGAGACAGGGTGTGGGATGAGCAGTTCTTC; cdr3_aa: CASSLARDRVWDEQFF
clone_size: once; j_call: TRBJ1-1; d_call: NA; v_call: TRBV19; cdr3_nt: TGTGCCAGTAGTATAACGGCGGGCATGAACACTGAAGCTTTCTTT; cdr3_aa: CASSITAGMNTEAFF
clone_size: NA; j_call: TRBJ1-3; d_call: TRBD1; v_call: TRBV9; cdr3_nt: TGTGCCAGCAGCGTAGATGGACAGGCCTACACCATATATTTT; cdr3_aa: CASSVDGQAYTIYF
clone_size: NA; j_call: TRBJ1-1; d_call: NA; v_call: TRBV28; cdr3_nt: TGTGCCAGCAGCATGGGGGGGGTCGGCACTGAAGCTTTCTTT; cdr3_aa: CASSMGGVGTEAFF
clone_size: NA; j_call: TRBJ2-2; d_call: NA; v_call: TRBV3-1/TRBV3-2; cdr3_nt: TGTGCCAGCAGCCAGGGCAGGGTCACCGGGGAGCTGTTTTTT; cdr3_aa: CASSQGRVTGELFF
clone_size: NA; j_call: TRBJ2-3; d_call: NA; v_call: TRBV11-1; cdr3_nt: TGTGCCAGCAGCTCCCCGAGGGCTAGCACAGATACGCAGTATTTT; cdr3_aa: CASSSPRASTDTQYF
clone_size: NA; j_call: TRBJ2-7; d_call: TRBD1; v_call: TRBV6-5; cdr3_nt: TGTGCCAGCAGACTGCCGGGACAGGGTGGCCACGAGCAGTACTTC; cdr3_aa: CASRLPGQGGHEQYF
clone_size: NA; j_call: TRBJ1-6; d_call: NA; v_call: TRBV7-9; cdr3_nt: TGTGCCAGCAGCCGGCGAGAGGGGGACTATAATTCACCCCTCCACTTT; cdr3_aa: CASSRREGDYNSPLHF
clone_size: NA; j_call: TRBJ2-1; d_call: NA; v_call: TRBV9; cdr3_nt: TGTGCCAGCAGCTTAGGTAGCGGCAATGAGCAGTTCTTC; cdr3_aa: CASSLGSGNEQFF
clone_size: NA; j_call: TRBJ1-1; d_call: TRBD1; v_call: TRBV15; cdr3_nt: TGTGCCACCAGCAGAGCGCAGGGGGCGCAAGCTTTCTTT; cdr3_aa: CATSRAQGAQAFF
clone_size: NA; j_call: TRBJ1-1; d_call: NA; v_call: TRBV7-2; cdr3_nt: TGTGCCAGCGACTTGGGAGTAGGAGCTTTCTTT; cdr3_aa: CASDLGVGAFF
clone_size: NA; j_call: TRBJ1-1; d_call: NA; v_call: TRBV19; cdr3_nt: TGTGCCAGTAGTATAGCCAGGGGGAACACTGAAGCTTTCTTT; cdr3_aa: CASSIARGNTEAFF
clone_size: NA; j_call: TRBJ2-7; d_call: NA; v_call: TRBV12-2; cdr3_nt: TGTGCAAGTCGCTTGGGGGACAGCTCCTACGAGCAGTACTTC; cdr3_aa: CASRLGDSSYEQYF
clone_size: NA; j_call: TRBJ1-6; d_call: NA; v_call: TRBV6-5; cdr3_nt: TGTGCCAGCAAGGAGGGGAGTAATTCACCCCTCCACTTT; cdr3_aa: CASKEGSNSPLHF
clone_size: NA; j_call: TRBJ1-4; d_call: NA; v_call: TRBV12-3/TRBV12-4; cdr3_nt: TGTGCCAGCAGTTTACAGGGCTACGAAAAACTGTTTTTT; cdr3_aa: CASSLQGYEKLFF
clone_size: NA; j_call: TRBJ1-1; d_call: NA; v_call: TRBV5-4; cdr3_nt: TGTGCCAGCAGCCCAGGACAAACCCCGAACACTGAAGCTTTCTTT; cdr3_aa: CASSPGQTPNTEAFF
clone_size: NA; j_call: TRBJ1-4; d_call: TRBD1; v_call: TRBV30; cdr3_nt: TGTGCCTGGCAAGGTGGTGGACAGGGGGTAAAACTGTTTTTT; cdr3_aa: CAWQGGGQGVKLFF
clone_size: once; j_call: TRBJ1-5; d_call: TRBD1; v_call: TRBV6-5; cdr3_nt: TGTGCCAGCGGCGGGACAGGACATCAGCCCCAGCATTTT; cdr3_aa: CASGGTGHQPQHF
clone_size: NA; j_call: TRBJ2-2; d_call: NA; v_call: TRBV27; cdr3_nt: TGTGCCAGCAAGGTCGTAAGGGGATACACCGGGGAGCTGTTTTTT; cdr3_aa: CASKVVRGYTGELFF